The 17 T cell receptor beta chains listed next were all sequenced from one sample in a study of cytomegalovirus exposure and HLA in healthy donors. PCR primers comprised 60 Vbeta and 13 Jbeta primers. Libraries were prepared by immunoSEQ multiplex PCR; TCRdb keeps only in-frame clonotypes and omits some of them. Counted here are just over 150,000 clones, 70% to 85% occurring once; the ten biggest clones make up about 6.1%. Specimen: PBMCs. Receptors were obtained from a woman in her fifties or sixties in good health and CMV-seropositive.

The chain combines TRBV19 with TRBJ2-7; the D gene is possibly TRBD1 (6 bases). CDR1 is LNHDA and CDR2 is SQIVND in the germline V gene (reference sequence). The CDR3 runs to 15 residues. Between the trimmed V and J ends, which lost 0 bases and 6 bases, there was a span of 15 bases. CDR3 residues: CASSIETGQSFEQYF. CDR3 sequence (DNA): TGTGCCAGTAGTATAGAAACAGGGCAATCGTTCGAGCAGTACTTC.

The gene calls are TRBV7-2 and TRBJ2-5, with TRBD2 matching over 9 bases. The CDR3 totals 16 residues. After removal of 5 bases from V and 4 bases from J, the junction contained 11 bases not matched to a gene. The V gene's germline CDR1 is SGHTA and CDR2 FQGNSA. The CDR3 protein is CASSRAAGGAGETQYF. As DNA, the CDR3 is TGTGCCAGCAGCCGTGCCGCGGGGGGGGCCGGAGAGACCCAGTACTTC.

V usage is TRBV6-5 and J usage is TRBJ2-5; 7 bases agree with TRBD1. This CDR3 is built from 13 residues. Germline V gene sequence: CDR1 MNHEY, CDR2 SVGAGI. V was clipped by 2 bases and J by 7 bases; unmatched bases: 4. In nucleotides, the CDR3 is TGTGCCAGCAGTTACGGGACAGCAGCGACCCAGTACTTC. As protein: CASSYGTAATQYF.

The CDR3 nucleotides are TGTGCCAGCAGTGGAAGTCCGAGGGCTGGGTCCTATAATTCACCCCTCCACTTT. It is translated as CASSGSPRAGSYNSPLHF. The V and J genes are TRBV2 and TRBJ1-6; unclear D gene. CDR1 is SNHLY and CDR2 is FYNNEI in the germline V gene. The CDR3 is made up of 18 amino acids. V was pared by 4 bases and J by 1 base, with 17 bases between.

This clone was seen more than once but under ten times. The J gene is TRBJ1-2, the V gene TRBV30; TRBD1 matches 7 bases. The CDR3 has 14 amino acids. Germline V gene data show CDR1 as GTSNPN and CDR2 as SVGIG (reference sequence). After removal of 2 bases from V and 6 bases from J, the junction contained 9 bases not matched to a gene. This chain's CDR3 is CAWSKEAGTDGYTF. The CDR3 DNA is TGTGCCTGGAGTAAAGAAGCCGGGACAGATGGCTACACCTTC.

This chain uses TRBV21-1 with TRBJ2-3; the table calls TRBD1, which could not be checked here. TRBV21-1 is flagged as a pseudogene. The CDR3 consists of 20 residues. This CDR3 reads CASSNEGRRQGERTTDTQYF. The CDR3 nucleotides read TGTGCCAGCAGCAATGAAGGTCGGAGACAGGGGGAAAGAACCACAGATACGCAGTATTTT.

The V and J genes are TRBV28 and TRBJ2-7; TRBD1 is a possible D gene (6 bases). V lost 7 bases, J lost 2 bases, and 12 bases lay in between. The CDR3 has 13 residues. In germline, CDR1 is MDHEN, CDR2 SYDVKM. The CDR3 here is CASIKGEPYEQYF. The CDR3 nucleotides are TGTGCCAGCATCAAGGGGGAACCCTACGAGCAGTACTTC. Using reference TRBV28 and TRBJ2-7 for the parts outside the CDR3, the full variable domain is DVKVTQSSRYLVKRTGEKVFLECVQDMDHENMFWYRQDPGLGLRLIYFSYDVKMKEKGDIPEGYSVSREKKERFSLILESASTNQTSMYLCASIKGEPYEQYFGPGTRLTVT.

The genes are TRBV27 and TRBJ1-1, with no clear D. CDR1 and CDR2 (germline): MNHEY, SMNVEV (reference sequence). V was shortened by 8 bases and J by 1 base, with 14 bases between the two germline ends. CDR3 length: 14 residues. The CDR3 reads CASAGSRSNTEAFF. The CDR3 DNA is TGTGCCAGCGCAGGTTCGCGATCGAACACTGAAGCTTTCTTT.

The rearrangement uses TRBV7-8 and TRBJ1-5; D might be TRBD1 (5 bases). V lost 4 bases and J lost 0, with 10 bases in between. Germline CDR1 is SGHVS and CDR2 is FQNEAQ. The length of the CDR3 is 15 residues. CDR3 residues: CASSSQGNSNQPQHF. CDR3 nucleotide sequence: TGTGCCAGCAGCTCCCAGGGTAATAGCAATCAGCCCCAGCATTTT.

The CDR3 sequence: CASSIEATSTDTQYF. CDR3 bases: TGTGCCAGCAGTATTGAGGCCACTAGCACAGATACGCAGTATTTT. The V gene is TRBV7-2, the J gene TRBJ2-3; D is ambiguous. This CDR3 has 15 residues. Germline V CDR1 and CDR2: SGHTA, FQGNSA. V gave up 6 bases and J gave up 0 bases, with 13 bases separating them.

V usage is TRBV7-9 and J usage is TRBJ2-1; D not resolved. The CDR3 extends over 14 amino acids. V was cut by 4 bases and J by 6 bases, with 13 bases left in between. Per the germline V gene, CDR1 is SEHNR and CDR2 is FQNEAQ (reference sequence). The CDR3 reads CASSSPREFNEQFF. In DNA, the CDR3 is TGTGCCAGCAGCTCACCTAGAGAATTCAATGAGCAGTTCTTC.

The gene calls are TRBV27 and TRBJ1-3; the D gene is possibly TRBD1 (6 bases). The germline V gene encodes CDR1 MNHEY and CDR2 SMNVEV (reference sequence). CDR3 size: 13 residues. The germline V and J ends were trimmed by 8 bases and 2 bases, with 10 bases remaining between them. In DNA form, the CDR3 reads TGTGCCAGCGGAACAGGGACTGGAAACACCATATATTTT. Translation: CASGTGTGNTIYF.

V usage is TRBV5-8 and J usage is TRBJ1-5, with TRBD1 as a possible D gene (5 bases). Per the germline V gene, CDR1 is SGHTS and CDR2 is YDEGEE. V lost 4 bases and J lost 4, with 9 bases in between. The CDR3 totals 13 residues. CDR3: CASSARGNQPQHF. As DNA, the CDR3 is TGTGCCAGCAGCGCTCGGGGGAATCAGCCCCAGCATTTT.

In nucleotides, the CDR3 is TGTGCCAGCGGCTCGGGATGGGGGGACAGGGATAATTCACCCCTCCACTTT. It specifies CASGSGWGDRDNSPLHF. The rearrangement links TRBV2 to TRBJ1-6; 9 nucleotides match TRBD1. Losses at the gene ends were 8 bases for V and 5 bases for J; bases not matched to a gene: 13. The CDR3 runs 17 residues. In germline, CDR1 is SNHLY, CDR2 FYNNEI.

CDR3 residues: CASSPDRRPYGYTF. The CDR3 bases are TGCGCCAGCAGCCCGGACAGGCGTCCGTATGGCTACACCTTC. The chain links TRBV4-1 to TRBJ1-2; 7 positions match TRBD1. The J segment lost 5 bases and the V segment lost 4 bases, leaving 7 bases of the junction unmatched. The germline V gene has CDR1 MGHRA and CDR2 YSYEKL. The CDR3 has 14 residues.

This clone was counted a few times. This rearrangement joins TRBV12-1 to TRBJ2-7; the DNA was not compared with TRBD1, the D call given in the table. TRBV12-1 has pseudogene status. The CDR3 runs 14 residues. Written as DNA, the CDR3 is TGTGCCAGCAGCTCGTGGACAGGCAGGTACGAGCAGTACTTC. Its translation is CASSSWTGRYEQYF.

The genes are TRBV7-9 and TRBJ2-1, with 9 bases identical to TRBD1. V trimming: 5 bases; J trimming: 2 bases; junction bases outside the gene matches: 13. The CDR3 spans 18 residues. CDR1 SEHNR and CDR2 FQNEAQ come from the germline V gene (reference sequence). The CDR3 spells CASSPRGRQGGPYNEQFF. The CDR3 region has the DNA TGTGCCAGCAGCCCCCGGGGGAGACAGGGGGGACCCTACAATGAGCAGTTCTTC.